The rows below give T cell receptor beta chains drawn from one sample of a study of shared clonotypes between healthy human individuals. Sequencing used immunoSEQ multiplex PCR; TCRdb keeps in-frame clones, though not all of them. The sample lists hundreds of thousands of clones; around 73% were seen once. The sequencing sample was made of memory CD4+ T cells sorted from blood. The receptors were gathered from a woman between 25 and 40 years old in good health. Both conserved end residues are part of each CDR3.

V gene: TRBV6-5; J gene: TRBJ1-1; CDR3 protein: CASSNLQFTEAFF
V gene: TRBV6-1; J gene: TRBJ1-4; CDR3 protein: CASSGQITNEKLFF
V gene: TRBV4-1; J gene: TRBJ2-7; CDR3 protein: CASSQLLQGSEQYF
V gene: TRBV30; J gene: TRBJ2-5; CDR3 protein: CAWSVQGARETQYF
V gene: TRBV2; J gene: TRBJ1-4; CDR3 protein: CASRVGTGGNEKLFF
V gene: TRBV18; J gene: TRBJ1-1; CDR3 protein: CASSPMADLEAFF
V gene: TRBV19; J gene: TRBJ1-2; CDR3 protein: CASSNPGTGHPGYTF
V gene: TRBV27; J gene: TRBJ2-2; CDR3 protein: CASREQGFNSNTGELFF
V gene: TRBV29-1; J gene: TRBJ2-1; CDR3 protein: CSVEAGTGSDEQFF
V gene: TRBV11-2; J gene: TRBJ2-3; CDR3 protein: CASSLTGRVASTDTQYF
V gene: TRBV2; J gene: TRBJ2-7; CDR3 protein: CASSPEVGGQYF
V gene: TRBV4-2; J gene: TRBJ2-7; CDR3 protein: CASSRTGAERYEQYF
V gene: TRBV28; J gene: TRBJ2-5; CDR3 protein: CASRSYLKETQYF
V gene: TRBV5-1; J gene: TRBJ2-1; CDR3 protein: CASGLGHSYNEQFF
V gene: TRBV29-1; J gene: TRBJ2-2; CDR3 protein: CSAREFGELFF
V gene: TRBV25-1; J gene: TRBJ1-5; CDR3 protein: CASSEAQAGDQPQHF
V gene: TRBV6-4; J gene: TRBJ1-4; CDR3 protein: CASSFQGAGEKLFF
V gene: TRBV6-1; J gene: TRBJ1-2; CDR3 protein: CASSDVGIYGYTF
V gene: TRBV15; J gene: TRBJ2-4; CDR3 protein: CATSTVTGAGNIQYF
V gene: TRBV5-1; J gene: TRBJ2-1; CDR3 protein: CASSSLAGGPDNEQFF
V gene: TRBV6-6; J gene: TRBJ2-3; CDR3 protein: CATQTGFGDTQYF
V gene: TRBV11-2; J gene: TRBJ2-3; CDR3 protein: CASSFMTSGSTDTQYF
V gene: TRBV19; J gene: TRBJ1-4; CDR3 protein: CASTRQEGAAEKLFF
V gene: TRBV6-5; J gene: TRBJ2-1; CDR3 protein: CASRGGLDYNEQFF
V gene: TRBV25-1; J gene: TRBJ2-3; CDR3 protein: CASRAGGGTDTQYF
V gene: TRBV9; J gene: TRBJ1-5; CDR3 protein: CASSVGPGNQPQHF
V gene: TRBV5-1; J gene: TRBJ2-1; CDR3 protein: CASSLVQGFNEQFF
V gene: TRBV5-1; J gene: TRBJ2-1; CDR3 protein: CASSLLGKDNEQFF
V gene: TRBV6-1; J gene: TRBJ1-2; CDR3 protein: CASSPGPTNYGYTF
V gene: TRBV10-3; J gene: TRBJ2-7; CDR3 protein: CAISESFARGSGYSYEQYF
V gene: TRBV10-1; J gene: TRBJ2-7; CDR3 protein: CASSESGSSKFWF
V gene: TRBV4-2; J gene: TRBJ2-1; CDR3 protein: CASSPATSHNEQFF
V gene: TRBV9; J gene: TRBJ1-4; CDR3 protein: CASSVNGEKLFF
V gene: TRBV5-1; J gene: TRBJ2-1; CDR3 protein: CASSLDSGQYNEQFF
V gene: TRBV28; J gene: TRBJ2-6; CDR3 protein: CASSTGQATSGANVLTF
V gene: TRBV7-9; J gene: TRBJ2-7; CDR3 protein: CASSPPGQGYEQYF
V gene: TRBV5-1; J gene: TRBJ2-1; CDR3 protein: CASSFSSGADNEQFF